The 22 T cell receptor beta chains below were found in one sample sequenced in a study of shared clonotypes between healthy human individuals. Naive CD8 cells lacked CD45RO, underwent positive selection for CCR7 and left out terminally differentiated effector memory CD45RA+ cells. Assay used: immunoSEQ multiplex PCR; TCRdb lists only in-frame clones, some missing. The sample has millions of clones, about 95% seen once. Sample: naive CD8+ T cells sorted from blood. These receptors were obtained from a man younger than 35 in good health.

In the case of this clone: Other DNA sequences from this sample encode an identical CDR3 as well. This chain uses TRBV5-6 with TRBJ1-1; D remains ambiguous. The CDR3 totals 12 residues. Trimming pared 3 bases from V and 4 bases from J, leaving 7 bases between. Germline CDR1 and CDR2: SGHDT and YYEEEE. The CDR3 sequence: CASSWVGTEAFF. DNA of the CDR3: TGTGCCAGCAGCTGGGTGGGCACTGAAGCTTTCTTT.

This chain connects TRBV6-5 to TRBJ2-7; D is possibly TRBD1 (5 bases). Germline values: CDR1 MNHEY, CDR2 SVGAGI. The V end lost 6 bases, the J end lost 6 bases, and 12 bases lay between the germline ends. CDR3 length equals 12 residues. CDR3 residues: CASSYDSSEQYF. CDR3 DNA: TGTGCCAGCAGCTACGACAGCAGCGAGCAGTACTTC.

The chain combines TRBV19 with TRBJ2-2, with D possibly being TRBD1 (5 bases). CDR1 and CDR2 from the germline V gene are LNHDA and SQIVND (reference sequence). The CDR3 runs 15 residues. V was pared by 3 bases and J by 0 bases, with 8 bases between. CDR3 in amino acids: CASSISGTNTGELFF. The CDR3 DNA reads TGTGCCAGTAGTATTTCAGGGACGAACACCGGGGAGCTGTTTTTT.

V usage is TRBV4-1 and J usage is TRBJ2-1, with TRBD2 matching over 7 bases. Germline V gene lookup returns CDR1 MGHRA and CDR2 YSYEKL. J gave up 6 bases and V 0 bases, and 5 bases lay outside the gene matches. CDR3 length equals 15 residues. CDR3 sequence (DNA): TGCGCCAGCAGCCAAGATAGGCCTAGCGGCAATGAGCAGTTCTTC. Its protein is CASSQDRPSGNEQFF.

The chain is built from TRBV9 and TRBJ1-2, with D unresolved. This CDR3 is 14 amino acids long. Germline CDR1 and CDR2: SGDLS and YYNGEE. The V end lost 0 bases, the J end lost 0 bases, and 6 bases lay between the germline ends. CDR3 protein: CASSVAETNYGYTF. CDR3 DNA sequence: TGTGCCAGCAGCGTAGCCGAGACTAACTATGGCTACACCTTC.

The CDR3 region is CASSASGGAGETQYF. The CDR3 DNA sequence: TGTGCCAGCAGCGCCAGCGGGGGGGCAGGGGAGACCCAGTACTTC. This rearrangement joins TRBV9 to TRBJ2-5, with 10 bases aligning to TRBD2. J lost 5 bases, V lost 3 bases, and 7 bases had no gene match. This CDR3 region has 15 residues. CDR1 is SGDLS and CDR2 is YYNGEE in the germline V gene.

This clone appeared a single time. This rearrangement joins TRBV28 to TRBJ2-5; D gene uncertain. CDR3 length: 14 amino acids. From germline, CDR1 is MDHEN and CDR2 SYDVKM. Trimming took 2 bases from V and 5 from J, leaving 12 bases between them. The CDR3 coding sequence is TGTGCCAGCAGTTTAGGTCAGCCTCGGGAGACCCAGTACTTC. Encoded protein: CASSLGQPRETQYF.

This sequence joins TRBV6-6 and TRBJ2-5, with 10 bases matching TRBD2. CDR1 is MNHNY and CDR2 is SVGAGI in the germline V gene (reference sequence). The J segment lost 4 bases and the V segment lost 5 bases, leaving 4 bases of the junction unmatched. CDR3 length: 14 amino acids. CDR3 in DNA: TGTGCCAGCAGTCCTTGGACTAGCGGAGAGACCCAGTACTTC. It is translated as CASSPWTSGETQYF.

The J gene is TRBJ1-4, the V gene TRBV7-9; D gene unclear. Trimming removed 4 bases at V and 5 bases at J, with 17 bases between. Germline-derived CDR1 and CDR2 are SEHNR and FQNEAQ (reference sequence). CDR3 length equals 16 residues. This CDR3 is CASSSPWVQANEKLFF. The CDR3 DNA reads as TGTGCCAGCAGCTCCCCATGGGTCCAAGCAAATGAAAAACTGTTTTTT.

The chain employs TRBV11-2 and TRBJ2-2, with D maybe TRBD2 (7 bases). Germline-derived CDR1 and CDR2 are SGHAT and FQNNGV. V was trimmed by 3 bases and J by 4 bases, leaving 15 bases between them. This CDR3 has 16 residues. CDR3 amino acids: CASSLSGGALTGELFF. The CDR3 DNA is TGTGCCAGCAGCTTGAGTGGGGGGGCCCTCACCGGGGAGCTGTTTTTT.

The CDR3 reads CASSLAAGGSVEQYF. For the CDR3, the DNA is TGTGCCAGCAGCTTAGCGGCAGGGGGCTCGGTCGAGCAGTACTTC. The genes are TRBV7-9 and TRBJ2-7; 8 bases agree with TRBD1. The CDR3 loop spans 15 amino acids. Germline V CDR1 and CDR2: SEHNR, FQNEAQ (reference sequence). With V trimmed by 0 bases and J by 6 bases, 7 bases remained unmatched.

The chain couples TRBV4-1 to TRBJ2-1, with unresolved D. CDR1 and CDR2 from the germline V gene are MGHRA and YSYEKL. The CDR3 is 16 residues long. V lost 0 bases and J 0 bases, leaving 9 bases between the germline ends. Written as DNA, the CDR3 is TGCGCCAGCAGCCAAGATGAGTCTAGCTCCTACAATGAGCAGTTCTTC. This translates into CASSQDESSSYNEQFF.

The chain carries TRBV5-6 and TRBJ1-2; no clear D. The V end was cut by 6 bases, the J end by 0 bases, with 12 bases between. The germline gives CDR1 SGHDT, CDR2 YYEEEE. The CDR3 has 14 residues. The CDR3 reads CASTLAGANYGYTF. CDR3 DNA sequence: TGTGCCAGCACCCTGGCCGGGGCTAACTATGGCTACACCTTC. Variable domain in full (rest from reference TRBV5-6 and TRBJ1-2): DAGVTQSPTHLIKTRGQQVTLRCSPKSGHDTVSWYQQALGQGPQFIFQYYEEEERQRGNFPDRFSGHQFPNYSSELNVNALLLGDSALYLCASTLAGANYGYTFGSGTRLTVV.

This chain uses TRBV13 with TRBJ2-5; a possible D gene is TRBD2 (5 bases). This CDR3 is 14 amino acids long. Germline V CDR1 and CDR2: PRHDT, FYEKMQ (reference sequence). V was clipped by 1 base and J by 4 bases, with 10 bases between them. CDR3 residues: CASSLVGIPETQYF. The CDR3 coding sequence is TGTGCCAGCAGCTTAGTCGGGATCCCAGAGACCCAGTACTTC.

The V call is TRBV5-1, the J call TRBJ1-1; TRBD1 agrees at 7 bases. This CDR3 is 14 amino acids long. The germline gives CDR1 SGHRS, CDR2 YFSETQ. Unmatched junction bases numbered 7, after V lost 4 bases and J lost 4 bases. CDR3 DNA sequence: TGCGCCAGCAGCGCCACGGGACAGTTCACTGAAGCTTTCTTT. Translated, it gives CASSATGQFTEAFF.

This rearrangement joins TRBV6-5 to TRBJ2-7, with a possible D match to TRBD2 (6 bases). Germline values: CDR1 MNHEY, CDR2 SVGAGI. V lost 0 bases to trimming and J lost 6 bases, with 15 bases between them. The CDR3 covers 15 residues. The CDR3 sequence: CASSYSVVGGPEQYF. CDR3 sequence (DNA): TGTGCCAGCAGTTACTCGGTAGTGGGAGGCCCCGAGCAGTACTTC.

The chain combines TRBV5-4 with TRBJ2-7; D may correspond to TRBD1 or TRBD2 (5 bases each). This CDR3 has 15 amino acids. Germline V CDR1 and CDR2: SGHNT, YYREEE (reference sequence). V lost 4 bases and J lost 7, with 21 bases in between. The CDR3 DNA reads as TGTGCCAGCAGCGCCTGGACGGGGCCCGTTGGAGAGCAGTACTTC. It translates to CASSAWTGPVGEQYF.

The chain links TRBV5-1 to TRBJ1-2; 9 bases agree with TRBD1. V was clipped by 2 bases and J by 1 base; unmatched bases: 12. There are 18 residues in the CDR3. CDR1 and CDR2 from the germline V gene are SGHRS and YFSETQ. This CDR3 is CASSLSGTGTLINYGYTF. For the CDR3, the DNA is TGCGCCAGCAGCTTAAGCGGGACAGGGACACTAATTAACTATGGCTACACCTTC. Full variable domain (outside the CDR3, taken from reference TRBV5-1 and TRBJ1-2): KAGVTQTPRYLIKTRGQQVTLSCSPISGHRSVSWYQQTPGQGLQFLFEYFSETQRNKGNFPGRFSGRQFSNSRSEMNVSTLELGDSALYLCASSLSGTGTLINYGYTFGSGTRLTVV.

The CDR3 coding sequence is TGCGCCAGCAGTGAGGAAATAAATCAGCCCCAGCATTTT. Translation: CASSEEINQPQHF. V gene TRBV10-2 combines with J gene TRBJ1-5; D remains ambiguous. The CDR3 length is 13 residues. CDR1 is WSHSY and CDR2 is SAAADI in the germline V gene. Trimming took off 2 bases at V and 4 bases at J, with 6 bases between the two ends.

The chain carries TRBV27 and TRBJ1-2, with 9 bases fitting TRBD1. V lost 2 bases and J lost 7; bases outside the gene matches: 11. Per germline, CDR1 MNHEY and CDR2 SMNVEV (reference sequence). This CDR3 has 16 amino acids. The CDR3 region is CASSLIPLGTGSGYTF. In DNA form, the CDR3 reads TGTGCCAGCAGTTTAATCCCCCTGGGGACAGGGAGTGGCTACACCTTC.

The chain recombines TRBV9 with TRBJ2-1, with D hard to call. This CDR3 comprises 15 residues. The V end was cut by 3 bases, the J end by 0 bases, with 10 bases between. Germline loops: CDR1 SGDLS, CDR2 YYNGEE. CDR3 sequence reads: CASSAYSSSYNEQFF. The CDR3 DNA follows: TGTGCCAGCAGCGCGTACAGTAGCTCCTACAATGAGCAGTTCTTC.

About this clone itself: The sample holds other DNA sequences that translate to the same CDR3. The V call is TRBV5-1, the J call TRBJ2-7, with TRBD2 as a possible D gene (6 bases). Trimming removed 2 bases from V and 1 base from J, with 7 bases in between. Germline V lookup: CDR1 SGHRS, CDR2 YFSETQ. The CDR3 totals 13 residues. CDR3: CASSFGSSYEQYF. CDR3 bases: TGCGCCAGCAGCTTCGGGAGTTCCTACGAGCAGTACTTC. The full variable domain, in which reference TRBV5-1 and TRBJ2-7 provide the parts outside the CDR3, is KAGVTQTPRYLIKTRGQQVTLSCSPISGHRSVSWYQQTPGQGLQFLFEYFSETQRNKGNFPGRFSGRQFSNSRSEMNVSTLELGDSALYLCASSFGSSYEQYFGPGTRLTVT.